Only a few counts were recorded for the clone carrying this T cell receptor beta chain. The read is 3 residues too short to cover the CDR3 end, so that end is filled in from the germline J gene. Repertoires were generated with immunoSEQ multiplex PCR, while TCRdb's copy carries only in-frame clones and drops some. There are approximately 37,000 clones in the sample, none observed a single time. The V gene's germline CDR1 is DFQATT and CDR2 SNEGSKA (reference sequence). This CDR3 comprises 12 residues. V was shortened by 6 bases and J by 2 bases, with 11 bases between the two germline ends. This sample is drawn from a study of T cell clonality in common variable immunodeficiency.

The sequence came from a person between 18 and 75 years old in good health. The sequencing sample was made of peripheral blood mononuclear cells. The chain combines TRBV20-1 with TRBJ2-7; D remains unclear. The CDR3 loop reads CSASQSTYEQYF. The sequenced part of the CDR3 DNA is TGCAGTGCGTCCCAGAGTACCTACGAG.